This TCR beta chain was retrieved from a study of cytomegalovirus exposure and HLA in healthy donors. Looking at the study overall: Earlier findings included about 120 million unique TCR beta sequences obtained from 150 million to 200 million T cells. Overall study results and limits: The study put around 180 TCR beta chains on its list as cytomegalovirus-associated. Further analysis, carried out later, found HLA-associated TCR beta chains more clonally expanded than equally common other chains.

PCR used 60 Vbeta primers and 13 Jbeta primers. The method was immunoSEQ multiplex PCR; TCRdb's version includes in-frame clones alone and lacks a portion of them. The sample gives some 140,000 clones, roughly 77% of which show up once; about 3.4% is in the top ten. This CDR3 spans 14 amino acids. Trimming stripped 2 bases from V and 7 bases from J, with 15 bases between. Germline V gives CDR1 SGHRS, CDR2 YFSETQ. Concerning this clone: What it binds is unknown.

Input material: PBMCs. The chain employs TRBV5-1 and TRBJ1-1, with D tentatively TRBD1 (5 bases). The source of this sequence is a female donor in good health and CMV-seronegative. CDR3 sequence reads: CASSFFGAPNEAFF. Written as DNA, the CDR3 is TGCGCCAGCAGCTTTTTTGGGGCCCCCAATGAAGCTTTCTTT.